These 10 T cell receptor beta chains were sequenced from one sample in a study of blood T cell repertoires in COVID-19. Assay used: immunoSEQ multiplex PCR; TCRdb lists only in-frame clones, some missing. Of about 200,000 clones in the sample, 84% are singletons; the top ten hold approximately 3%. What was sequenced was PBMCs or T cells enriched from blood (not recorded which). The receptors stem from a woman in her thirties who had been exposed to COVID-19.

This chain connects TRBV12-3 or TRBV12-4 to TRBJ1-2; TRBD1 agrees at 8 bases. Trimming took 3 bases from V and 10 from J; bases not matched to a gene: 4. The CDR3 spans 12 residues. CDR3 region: CASSLGQDAYTF. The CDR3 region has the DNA TGTGCCAGCAGTTTGGGACAGGACGCCTACACCTTC.

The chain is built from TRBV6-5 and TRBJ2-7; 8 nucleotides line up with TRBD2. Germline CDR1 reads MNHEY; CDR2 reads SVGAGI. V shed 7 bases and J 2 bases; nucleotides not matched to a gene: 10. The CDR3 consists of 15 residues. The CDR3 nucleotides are TGTGCCAGCACCGCTACTAGCGGCCCCACCTACGAGCAGTACTTC. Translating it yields CASTATSGPTYEQYF.

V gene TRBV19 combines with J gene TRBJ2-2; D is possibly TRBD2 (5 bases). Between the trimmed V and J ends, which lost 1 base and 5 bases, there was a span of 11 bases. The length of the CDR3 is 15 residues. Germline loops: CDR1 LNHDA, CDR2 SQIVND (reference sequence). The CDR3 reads CASSIGSRGTGELFF. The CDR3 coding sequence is TGTGCCAGTAGTATAGGAAGTCGGGGAACCGGGGAGCTGTTTTTT.

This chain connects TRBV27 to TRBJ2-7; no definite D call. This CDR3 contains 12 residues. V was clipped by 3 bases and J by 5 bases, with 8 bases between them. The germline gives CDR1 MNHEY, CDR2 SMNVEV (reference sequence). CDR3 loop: CASSLAAHEQYF. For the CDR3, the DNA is TGTGCCAGCAGTTTGGCTGCCCACGAGCAGTACTTC.

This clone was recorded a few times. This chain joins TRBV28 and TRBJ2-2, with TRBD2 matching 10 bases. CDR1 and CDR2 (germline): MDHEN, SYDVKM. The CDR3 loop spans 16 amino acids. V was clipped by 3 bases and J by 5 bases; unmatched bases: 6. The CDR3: CASSFLVAGGTGELFF. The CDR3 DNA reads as TGTGCCAGCAGTTTTCTGGTAGCGGGGGGAACCGGGGAGCTGTTTTTT.

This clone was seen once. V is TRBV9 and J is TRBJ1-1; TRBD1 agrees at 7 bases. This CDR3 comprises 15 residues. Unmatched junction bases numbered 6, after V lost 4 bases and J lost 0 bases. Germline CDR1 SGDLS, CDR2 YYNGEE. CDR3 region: CASSRVGTVNTEAFF. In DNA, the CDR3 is TGTGCCAGCAGCCGGGTGGGGACAGTGAACACTGAAGCTTTCTTT.

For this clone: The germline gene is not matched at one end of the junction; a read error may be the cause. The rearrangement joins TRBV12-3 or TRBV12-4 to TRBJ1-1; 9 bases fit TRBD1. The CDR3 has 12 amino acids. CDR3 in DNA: TGCGTAACCCGGGACAGGGCGGCTGAAGCTTTCTTT. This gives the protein CVTRDRAAEAFF.

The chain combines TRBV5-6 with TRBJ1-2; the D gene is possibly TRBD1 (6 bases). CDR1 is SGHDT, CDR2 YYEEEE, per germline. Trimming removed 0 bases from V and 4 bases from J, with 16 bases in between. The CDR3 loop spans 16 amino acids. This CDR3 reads CASSLALDRNPYGYTF. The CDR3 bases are TGTGCCAGCAGCTTGGCACTTGACAGGAACCCCTATGGCTACACCTTC.

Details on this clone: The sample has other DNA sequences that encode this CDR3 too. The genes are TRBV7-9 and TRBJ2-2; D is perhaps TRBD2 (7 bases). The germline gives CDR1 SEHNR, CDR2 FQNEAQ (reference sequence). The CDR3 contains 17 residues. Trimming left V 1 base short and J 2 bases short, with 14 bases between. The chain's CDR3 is CASSLGVAGANTGELFF. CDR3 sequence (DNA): TGTGCCAGCAGCTTAGGGGTCGCGGGGGCCAACACCGGGGAGCTGTTTTTT. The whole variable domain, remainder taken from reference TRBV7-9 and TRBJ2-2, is DTGVSQNPRHKITKRGQNVTFRCDPISEHNRLYWYRQTLGQGPEFLTYFQNEAQLEKSRLLSDRFSAERPKGSFSTLEIQRTEQGDSAMYLCASSLGVAGANTGELFFGEGSRLTVL.

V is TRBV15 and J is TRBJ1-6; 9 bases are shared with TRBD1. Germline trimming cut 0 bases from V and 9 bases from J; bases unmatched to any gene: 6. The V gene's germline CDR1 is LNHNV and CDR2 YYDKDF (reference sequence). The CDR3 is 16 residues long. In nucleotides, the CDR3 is TGTGCCACCAGCAGAGACCCGGGACAGGGCGCTTCACCCCTCCACTTT. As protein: CATSRDPGQGASPLHF. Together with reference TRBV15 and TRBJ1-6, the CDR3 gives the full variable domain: DAMVIQNPRYQVTQFGKPVTLSCSQTLNHNVMYWYQQKSSQAPKLLFHYYDKDFNNEADTPDNFQSRRPNTSFCFLDIRSPGLGDTAMYLCATSRDPGQGASPLHFGNGTRLTVT.